The 30 T cell receptor beta chains listed next were all sequenced from one sample in a study of blood T cell repertoires in COVID-19. The assay was immunoSEQ multiplex PCR, and TCRdb's table has in-frame clones only and misses some. The sample shows roughly 180,000 clones, around 95% of them seen only once. Sequenced input: peripheral blood. The receptor source for this set is a man between 25 and 39 years old with COVID-19, enrolled during active disease.

This chain links TRBV5-5 with TRBJ1-5; 10 positions agree with TRBD1. Germline V gene lookup returns CDR1 SGHKS and CDR2 YYEKEE (reference sequence). CDR3 length: 16 amino acids. V shed 4 bases, J shed 5 bases, and the junction held 9 bases outside the gene matches. The CDR3: CASSARIGTGDQPQHF. The CDR3 DNA reads as TGTGCCAGCAGCGCCCGAATTGGGACAGGGGATCAGCCCCAGCATTTT.

This chain joins TRBV11-2 and TRBJ1-2; D remains ambiguous. This CDR3 region has 12 residues. V lost 5 bases and J 8 bases, leaving 12 bases between the germline ends. Germline V CDR1 and CDR2: SGHAT, FQNNGV. CDR3 in DNA: TGTGCCAGCAGCCGACCTACGGAGGGCTACACCTTC. Protein: CASSRPTEGYTF.

V gene TRBV6-5 combines with J gene TRBJ2-1, with a possible D match to TRBD1 (6 bases). This CDR3 comprises 12 residues. Germline CDR1 reads MNHEY; CDR2 reads SVGAGI. Trimming took off 6 bases at V and 8 bases at J, with 11 bases between the two ends. The chain's CDR3 is CASSTGFDEQFF. The CDR3 nucleotides read TGTGCCAGCAGCACAGGGTTCGATGAGCAGTTCTTC.

This sequence joins TRBV9 and TRBJ2-1; 7 bases map to TRBD1. V trimming: 0 bases; J trimming: 7 bases; junction bases outside the gene matches: 7. The germline gives CDR1 SGDLS, CDR2 YYNGEE. CDR3 size: 15 residues. In nucleotides, the CDR3 is TGTGCCAGCAGCGTAGTCCCCGACAGGGCGAATGAGCAGTTCTTC. This encodes CASSVVPDRANEQFF.

J is TRBJ2-1 and V is TRBV29-1, with TRBD2 matching 8 bases. The CDR3 is 14 residues long. Germline loops: CDR1 SQVTM, CDR2 ANQGSEA. J lost 4 bases, V lost 4 bases, and 6 bases had no gene match. The CDR3 DNA follows: TGCAGCGTTGCTCTACTAGCGGAGTACAATGAGCAGTTCTTC. This sequence encodes CSVALLAEYNEQFF.

The rearrangement links TRBV5-4 to TRBJ2-5; no firm D call. V lost 6 bases and J lost 2, with 11 bases in between. The CDR3 spans 13 residues. Looked up from germline, CDR1 is SGHNT and CDR2 is YYREEE (reference sequence). The CDR3 spells CASNPAQQETQYF. The CDR3, as DNA: TGTGCCAGCAACCCCGCTCAGCAAGAGACCCAGTACTTC.

J is TRBJ1-4 and V is TRBV4-2; D perhaps matches TRBD1 (6 bases). The CDR3 length is 20 residues. CDR1 is LGHNA and CDR2 is YNFKEQ in the germline V gene. The V gene lost 4 bases and the J gene lost 0 bases, with 24 bases spanning the gap. CDR3 loop: CASSPHQAGGSEATNEKLFF. The CDR3 DNA is TGTGCCAGCAGCCCACACCAGGCGGGGGGCTCAGAAGCAACTAATGAAAAACTGTTTTTT.

This rearrangement joins TRBV3-1 (or the pseudogene TRBV3-2) to TRBJ1-2; no clear D. This CDR3 is 16 amino acids long. CDR1 LGHDT and CDR2 YNNKEL come from the germline V gene (reference sequence). V lost 2 bases and J lost 8, with 21 bases in between. In DNA form, the CDR3 reads TGTGCCAGCAGCCAAACAGATCGCCACTTAACGGGAGGCTACACCTTC. This encodes CASSQTDRHLTGGYTF.

The chain uses TRBV3-1 (or the pseudogene TRBV3-2) and TRBJ1-6; D unresolved. The CDR3 sequence is 14 residues long. Trimming shortened V by 1 base and J by 8 bases, and 9 bases separated the two germline ends. Germline CDR1 is LGHDT and CDR2 is YNNKEL (reference sequence). The CDR3 reads CASSQAQFYSPLHF. The CDR3 nucleotides read TGTGCCAGCAGCCAAGCACAGTTCTATTCACCCCTCCACTTT.

This chain joins TRBV15 and TRBJ1-2; 8 bases map to TRBD1. This CDR3 has 15 amino acids. CDR1 and CDR2 from the germline V gene are LNHNV and YYDKDF (reference sequence). V lost 2 bases, J lost 6 bases, and 8 bases stayed unmatched. For the CDR3, the DNA is TGTGCCACCAGCAGACCATCCACAGGGGGACATGGCTACACCTTC. This encodes CATSRPSTGGHGYTF.

The chain has TRBV6-5 and TRBJ2-7; 10 positions match TRBD1. Unmatched junction bases numbered 9, after V lost 6 bases and J lost 4 bases. Looked up from germline, CDR1 is MNHEY and CDR2 is SVGAGI. There are 15 residues in the CDR3. The chain's CDR3 is CASRPPGQGFYEQYF. In nucleotides, the CDR3 is TGTGCCAGCAGGCCCCCGGGACAGGGGTTTTACGAGCAGTACTTC.

The genes are TRBV30 and TRBJ1-5; D is ambiguous. V was pared by 4 bases and J by 6 bases, with 10 bases between. CDR1 GTSNPN and CDR2 SVGIG come from the germline V gene (reference sequence). The CDR3 covers 12 residues. This CDR3 reads CAWNFPGQPQHF. CDR3 bases: TGTGCCTGGAATTTCCCGGGTCAGCCCCAGCATTTT.

The rearrangement uses TRBV30 and TRBJ1-2; TRBD1 matches 7 bases. With V trimmed by 4 bases and J by 6 bases, 5 bases remained unmatched. The CDR3 totals 12 residues. Germline CDR1 GTSNPN, CDR2 SVGIG (reference sequence). CDR3 sequence: CAWTLTGNGYTF. The DNA for the CDR3 is TGTGCCTGGACCTTGACAGGGAATGGCTACACCTTC.

V usage is TRBV7-9 and J usage is TRBJ2-1, with 7 bases aligning to TRBD1. Looked up from germline, CDR1 is SEHNR and CDR2 is FQNEAQ (reference sequence). The trim removed 6 bases at V and 12 bases at J, leaving 11 bases unmatched. The CDR3 spans 13 residues. CDR3 sequence (DNA): TGTGCCAGCAGATCTCGGGACAGACTGGGGCAGTTCTTC. It encodes CASRSRDRLGQFF.

The chain joins TRBV19 to TRBJ1-5; TRBD1 matches at 9 bases. The CDR3 is 16 residues long. CDR1 and CDR2 from the germline V gene are LNHDA and SQIVND (reference sequence). The trim removed 8 bases at V and 5 bases at J, leaving 13 bases unmatched. CDR3 loop: CASQRSGGQGYQPQHF. CDR3 in DNA: TGTGCCAGTCAGAGATCGGGGGGACAGGGCTATCAGCCCCAGCATTTT.

J is TRBJ2-7 and V is TRBV20-1, with D possibly being TRBD2 (6 bases). The length of the CDR3 is 11 residues. Germline loops: CDR1 DFQATT, CDR2 SNEGSKA (reference sequence). V was trimmed by 7 bases and J by 6 bases, leaving 13 bases between them. Here the CDR3 DNA reads TGCAGTGTCTCGAGCGGGTTCGAGCAGTACTTC. It is translated as CSVSSGFEQYF.

This clone was observed a single time. The gene calls are TRBV7-2 and TRBJ2-5; 8 bases line up with TRBD1. CDR1 is SGHTA and CDR2 is FQGNSA in the germline V gene. V lost 3 bases, J lost 5 bases, and 11 bases stayed unmatched. This CDR3 has 16 amino acids. The CDR3 is CASSLTGTGRRETQYF. The CDR3 DNA follows: TGTGCCAGCAGCTTGACGGGGACAGGCCGCCGGGAGACCCAGTACTTC.

The chain links TRBV5-1 to TRBJ1-4; D is perhaps TRBD1 (6 bases). The CDR3 loop spans 14 amino acids. The germline CDR1 and CDR2 sequences are SGHRS and YFSETQ. V lost 2 bases and J lost 7, with 12 bases in between. This chain's CDR3 is CASSLTGWGEKLFF. The CDR3 nucleotides are TGCGCCAGCAGCTTAACAGGGTGGGGTGAAAAACTGTTTTTT. Using reference TRBV5-1 and TRBJ1-4 for the parts outside the CDR3, the full variable domain is KAGVTQTPRYLIKTRGQQVTLSCSPISGHRSVSWYQQTPGQGLQFLFEYFSETQRNKGNFPGRFSGRQFSNSRSEMNVSTLELGDSALYLCASSLTGWGEKLFFGSGTQLSVL.

J is TRBJ1-6 and V is TRBV3-1 (or the pseudogene TRBV3-2), with D tentatively TRBD1 (5 bases). Trimming shortened V by 1 base and J by 2 bases, and 9 bases separated the two germline ends. The CDR3 is 16 amino acids. Per germline, CDR1 LGHDT and CDR2 YNNKEL (reference sequence). CDR3 in amino acids: CASSQGEGAYNSPLHF. In DNA, the CDR3 is TGTGCCAGCAGCCAAGGGGAAGGGGCCTATAATTCACCCCTCCACTTT.

This chain links TRBV7-9 with TRBJ1-2, with D unresolved. This CDR3 has 16 residues. The germline V gene has CDR1 SEHNR and CDR2 FQNEAQ (reference sequence). V was shortened by 1 base and J by 0 bases, with 12 bases between the two germline ends. The CDR3 nucleotides read TGTGCCAGCAGCTTAGAGGTGTGGGGAGCTAACTATGGCTACACCTTC. It is translated as CASSLEVWGANYGYTF. Full variable domain (remainder filled in from reference TRBV7-9 and TRBJ1-2): DTGVSQNPRHKITKRGQNVTFRCDPISEHNRLYWYRQTLGQGPEFLTYFQNEAQLEKSRLLSDRFSAERPKGSFSTLEIQRTEQGDSAMYLCASSLEVWGANYGYTFGSGTRLTVV.

CDR3 nucleotide sequence: TGTGCCAGCAGCTTGGTTCCGCGGGGGGAGCTGTTTTTT. Translating gives CASSLVPRGELFF. This chain links TRBV5-5 with TRBJ2-2; D gene uncertain. The CDR3 has 13 amino acids. CDR1 SGHKS and CDR2 YYEKEE come from the germline V gene (reference sequence). Trimming stripped 0 bases from V and 8 bases from J, with 8 bases between.

This rearrangement joins TRBV18 to TRBJ1-2; tentative D call: TRBD1 (6 bases). The CDR3 spans 13 residues. The germline CDR1 and CDR2 sequences are KGHSH and LQKENI. The V end was cut by 3 bases, the J end by 8 bases, with 13 bases between. CDR3 region: CASSPIEQGGYTF. CDR3 coding DNA: TGTGCCAGCTCACCCATAGAACAGGGCGGCTACACCTTC.

As to this clone: The same CDR3 also results from other DNA sequences found in this sample. This rearrangement joins TRBV5-5 to TRBJ1-2; 8 bases line up with TRBD1. V shed 3 bases and J 7 bases; nucleotides not matched to a gene: 5. Germline CDR1 reads SGHKS; CDR2 reads YYEKEE (reference sequence). The CDR3 is 13 residues long. The CDR3 is CASSSDRVSGYTF. The CDR3, as DNA: TGTGCCAGCAGCTCGGACAGGGTGTCTGGCTACACCTTC. Together with reference TRBV5-5 and TRBJ1-2, the CDR3 gives the full variable domain: DAGVTQSPTHLIKTRGQQVTLRCSPISGHKSVSWYQQVLGQGPQFIFQYYEKEERGRGNFPDRFSARQFPNYSSELNVNALLLGDSALYLCASSSDRVSGYTFGSGTRLTVV.

The gene calls are TRBV28 and TRBJ1-2, with D possibly TRBD1 on 6 matching bases. The CDR3 contains 15 residues. V dropped 5 bases and J dropped 2 bases, with 15 bases sitting between them. Germline assignment: CDR1 MDHEN and CDR2 SYDVKM. The CDR3 loop is CASSVPDSANYGYTF. The DNA for the CDR3 is TGTGCCAGCAGTGTCCCGGACAGTGCCAACTATGGCTACACCTTC.

The chain links TRBV7-9 to TRBJ2-7; maybe TRBD1 (6 bases). V shed 7 bases and J shed 6 bases, with 22 bases lying between them. CDR1 SEHNR and CDR2 FQNEAQ come from the germline V gene (reference sequence). The CDR3 covers 15 residues. CDR3 coding DNA: TGTGCCAGCACCTCGTGGGCAGGGGAAGGATCCGAGCAGTACTTC. Its protein is CASTSWAGEGSEQYF.

The rearrangement uses TRBV7-9 and TRBJ1-2; 11 bases match TRBD1. Germline V lookup: CDR1 SEHNR, CDR2 FQNEAQ (reference sequence). The CDR3 spans 14 residues. J lost 8 bases, V lost 0 bases, and 2 bases had no gene match. The CDR3 sequence: CASSLADRGQGYTF. The CDR3 region has the DNA TGTGCCAGCAGCTTAGCGGACAGGGGGCAAGGCTACACCTTC.

The chain employs TRBV4-2 and TRBJ2-2, with 10 bases aligning to TRBD2. Trimming cost V 1 base and J 2 bases; bases outside gene matches: 1. This CDR3 contains 16 residues. CDR1 and CDR2 from the germline V gene are LGHNA and YNFKEQ. Here the CDR3 DNA reads TGTGCCAGCAGCCAAGGGACTAGCGGCAACACCGGGGAGCTGTTTTTT. This sequence encodes CASSQGTSGNTGELFF.

The chain carries TRBV5-1 and TRBJ2-3; 10 bases map to TRBD2. J gave up 1 base and V 0 bases, and 8 bases lay outside the gene matches. CDR1 is SGHRS, CDR2 YFSETQ, per germline. The CDR3 is 18 residues long. The CDR3: CASSLGGSGGSRTDTQYF. The DNA for the CDR3 is TGCGCCAGCAGCTTGGGTGGTAGCGGGGGGTCCCGCACAGATACGCAGTATTTT.

V is TRBV3-1 (or the pseudogene TRBV3-2) and J is TRBJ2-7, with 9 bases that match TRBD2. Germline assignment: CDR1 LGHDT and CDR2 YNNKEL (reference sequence). V shed 2 bases and J 4 bases; nucleotides not matched to a gene: 9. CDR3 length equals 16 residues. CDR3 amino acids: CASSQNPPSGAYEQYF. In nucleotides, the CDR3 is TGTGCCAGCAGCCAAAACCCTCCTAGCGGGGCTTACGAGCAGTACTTC.

The gene calls are TRBV7-2 and TRBJ1-2; 8 bases map to TRBD1. Germline trimming cut 5 bases from V and 2 bases from J; bases unmatched to any gene: 4. Germline CDR1 and CDR2: SGHTA and FQGNSA. The CDR3 has 14 amino acids. CDR3 nucleotide sequence: TGTGCCAGCAGCCCCAGGACAGGGAACTATGGCTACACCTTC. Protein product: CASSPRTGNYGYTF.